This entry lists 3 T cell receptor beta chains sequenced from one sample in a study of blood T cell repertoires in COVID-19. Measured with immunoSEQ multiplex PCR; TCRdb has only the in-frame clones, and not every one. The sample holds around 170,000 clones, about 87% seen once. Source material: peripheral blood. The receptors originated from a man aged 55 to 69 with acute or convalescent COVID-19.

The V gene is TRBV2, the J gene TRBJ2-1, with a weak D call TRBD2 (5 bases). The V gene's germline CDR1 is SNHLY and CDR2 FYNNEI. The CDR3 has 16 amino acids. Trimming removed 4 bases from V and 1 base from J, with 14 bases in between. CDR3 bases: TGTGCCAGCAGTGCAGCCCACACGGGATCCTACAATGAGCAGTTCTTC. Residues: CASSAAHTGSYNEQFF.

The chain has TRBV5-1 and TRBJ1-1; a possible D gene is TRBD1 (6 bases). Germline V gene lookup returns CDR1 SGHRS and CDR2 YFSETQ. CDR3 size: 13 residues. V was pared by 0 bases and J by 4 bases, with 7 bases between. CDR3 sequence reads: CASSLGTATEAFF. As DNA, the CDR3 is TGCGCCAGCAGCTTGGGGACAGCCACTGAAGCTTTCTTT. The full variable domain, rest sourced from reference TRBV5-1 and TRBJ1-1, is KAGVTQTPRYLIKTRGQQVTLSCSPISGHRSVSWYQQTPGQGLQFLFEYFSETQRNKGNFPGRFSGRQFSNSRSEMNVSTLELGDSALYLCASSLGTATEAFFGQGTRLTVV.

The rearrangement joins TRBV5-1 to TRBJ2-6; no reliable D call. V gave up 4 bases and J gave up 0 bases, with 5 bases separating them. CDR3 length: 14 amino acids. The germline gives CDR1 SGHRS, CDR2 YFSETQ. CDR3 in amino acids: CASSGSSGANVLTF. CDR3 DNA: TGCGCCAGCAGCGGTAGCTCTGGGGCCAACGTCCTGACTTTC.